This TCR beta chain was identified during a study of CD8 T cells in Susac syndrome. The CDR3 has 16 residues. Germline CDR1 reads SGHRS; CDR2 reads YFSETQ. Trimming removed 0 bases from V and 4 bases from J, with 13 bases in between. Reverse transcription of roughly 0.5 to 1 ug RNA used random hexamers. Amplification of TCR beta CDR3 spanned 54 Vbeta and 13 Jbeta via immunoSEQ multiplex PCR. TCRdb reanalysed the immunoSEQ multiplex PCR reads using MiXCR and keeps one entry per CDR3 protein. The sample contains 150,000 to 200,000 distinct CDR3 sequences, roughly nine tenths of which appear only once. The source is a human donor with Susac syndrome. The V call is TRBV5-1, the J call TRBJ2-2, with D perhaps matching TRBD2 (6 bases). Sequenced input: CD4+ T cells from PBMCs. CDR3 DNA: TGCGCCAGCAGCTTGGCGACTTTAGCGGCCACCGGGGAGCTGTTTTTT. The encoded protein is CASSLATLAATGELFF.